The 2 T cell receptor beta chains below were found in one sample sequenced in a study of blood T cell repertoires in COVID-19. Repertoires were generated with immunoSEQ multiplex PCR, while TCRdb's copy carries only in-frame clones and drops some. The sample includes 230,000 or so clones, 75% to 85% of them seen just once. The sequenced sample was peripheral blood. The receptors derive from a man aged 40-49 years who had recovered from COVID-19.

This chain uses TRBV14 with TRBJ1-3; the D is unclear. From germline, CDR1 is SGHDN and CDR2 FVKESK. The CDR3 runs to 12 residues. V dropped 3 bases and J dropped 9 bases, with 9 bases sitting between them. CDR3 coding DNA: TGTGCCAGCAGCCACCAGGAAAGCACCATATATTTT. Protein product: CASSHQESTIYF.

V usage is TRBV1 and J usage is TRBJ2-5; the table's TRBD1 call for D was not verified on the DNA. TRBV1 is listed as a pseudogene. This CDR3 contains 13 residues. The CDR3 sequence is CTSSQDRQETQYF. In DNA form, the CDR3 reads TGCACCAGCAGCCAAGATCGTCAGGAGACCCAGTACTTC.